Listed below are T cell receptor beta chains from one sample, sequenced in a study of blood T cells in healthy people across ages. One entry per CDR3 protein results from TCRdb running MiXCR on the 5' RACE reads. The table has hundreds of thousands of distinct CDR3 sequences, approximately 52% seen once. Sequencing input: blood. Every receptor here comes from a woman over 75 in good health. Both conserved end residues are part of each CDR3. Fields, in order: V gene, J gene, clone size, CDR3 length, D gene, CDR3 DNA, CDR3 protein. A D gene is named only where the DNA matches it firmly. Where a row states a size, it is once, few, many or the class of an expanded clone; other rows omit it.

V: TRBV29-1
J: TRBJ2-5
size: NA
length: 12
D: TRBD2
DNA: TGCAGCGTTACGACTAGCGAAGAGACCCAGTACTTC
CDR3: CSVTTSEETQYF

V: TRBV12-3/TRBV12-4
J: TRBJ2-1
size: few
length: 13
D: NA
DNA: TGTGCCAGCAGGCCTACGGTCTACAATGAGCAGTTCTTC
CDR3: CASRPTVYNEQFF

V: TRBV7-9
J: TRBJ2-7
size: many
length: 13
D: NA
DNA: TGTGCCAGCAGCCCTCCGGGAGTCTACGAGCAGTACTTC
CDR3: CASSPPGVYEQYF

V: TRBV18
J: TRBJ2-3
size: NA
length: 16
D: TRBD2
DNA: TGTGCCAGCTCACCAGAGAGCGGGATTCGGACAGATACGCAGTATTTT
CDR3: CASSPESGIRTDTQYF

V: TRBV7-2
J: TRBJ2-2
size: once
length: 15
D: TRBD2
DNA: TGTGCCAGCAGCCCCAGCGGGGCCTACACCGGGGAGCTGTTTTTT
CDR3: CASSPSGAYTGELFF

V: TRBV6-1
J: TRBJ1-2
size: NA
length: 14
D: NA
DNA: TGTGCCAGCAGTGAATCCCCTGCTAACTATGGCTACACCTTC
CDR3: CASSESPANYGYTF

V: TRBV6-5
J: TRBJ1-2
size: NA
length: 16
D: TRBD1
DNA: TGTGCCAGCAGTTACTCTGGACAGGGAGGGGGAGATGGCTACACCTTC
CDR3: CASSYSGQGGGDGYTF

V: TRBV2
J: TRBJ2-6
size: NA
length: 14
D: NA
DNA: TGTGCCAGCAGGCAGGTTTCTGGGGCCAACGTCCTGACTTTC
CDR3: CASRQVSGANVLTF

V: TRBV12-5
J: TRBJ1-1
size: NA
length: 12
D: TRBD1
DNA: TGTGCTAGTGGTTCGGGGACAGTTGAAGCTTTCTTT
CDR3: CASGSGTVEAFF

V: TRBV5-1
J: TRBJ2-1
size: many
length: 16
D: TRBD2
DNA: TGCGCCAGCAGCTTAGGCCCGACTAGCGGGGGGTATGAGCAGTTCTTC
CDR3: CASSLGPTSGGYEQFF

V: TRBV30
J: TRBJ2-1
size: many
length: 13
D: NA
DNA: TGTGCCTGGAGTGTACCCGGGATTAAGGAGCAGTTCTTC
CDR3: CAWSVPGIKEQFF

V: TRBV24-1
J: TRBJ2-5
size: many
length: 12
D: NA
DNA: TGTGCCACCAGTGGGGACCTTGAGACCCAGTACTTC
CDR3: CATSGDLETQYF

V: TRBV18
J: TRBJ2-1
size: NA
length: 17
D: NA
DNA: TGTGTCAGCTCACCACCCAGTGGGTCGGGCTCCTACAATGAGCAGTTCTTC
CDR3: CVSSPPSGSGSYNEQFF

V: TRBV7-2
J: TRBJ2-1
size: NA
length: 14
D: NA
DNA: TGTGCCAGCAGCAAGGCACTGGGCCAAGAGACCCAGTTCTTC
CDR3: CASSKALGQETQFF

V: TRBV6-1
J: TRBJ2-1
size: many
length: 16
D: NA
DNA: TGTGCCAGCAGTGACCGTAGCAGGGTACCACCGGATGAGCAGTTCTTC
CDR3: CASSDRSRVPPDEQFF

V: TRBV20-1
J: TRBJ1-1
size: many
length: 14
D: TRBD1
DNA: TGCAGTGCTAGCAAACCGACAGGGGACACTGAAGCTTTCTTT
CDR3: CSASKPTGDTEAFF

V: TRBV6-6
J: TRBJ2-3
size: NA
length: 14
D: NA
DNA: TGTGCCAGCAGTTACTCAAGAAGGGAAGATACGCAGTATTTT
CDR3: CASSYSRREDTQYF

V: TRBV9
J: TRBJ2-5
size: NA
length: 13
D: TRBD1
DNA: TGTGCCAGCAGCCCCGACAGGGTAGAGACCCAGTACTTC
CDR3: CASSPDRVETQYF

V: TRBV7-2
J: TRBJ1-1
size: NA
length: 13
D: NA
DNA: TGTGCCAGCAGCGACAGAGACCTTGACCGGGCTTTCTTT
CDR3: CASSDRDLDRAFF

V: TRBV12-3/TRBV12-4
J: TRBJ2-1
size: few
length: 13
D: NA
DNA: TGTGCCAGCAGTTTAAGGGACGGTGGTGTTCAGTTCTTC
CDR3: CASSLRDGGVQFF

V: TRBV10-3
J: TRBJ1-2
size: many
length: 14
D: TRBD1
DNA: TGTGCCATCAGCGACAGGGTAGACGACTATGGCTACACCTTC
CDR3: CAISDRVDDYGYTF

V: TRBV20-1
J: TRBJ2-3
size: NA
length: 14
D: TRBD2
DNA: TGCAGTGCTAGACCGGGGGGGCTTACAGATACGCAGTATTTT
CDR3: CSARPGGLTDTQYF

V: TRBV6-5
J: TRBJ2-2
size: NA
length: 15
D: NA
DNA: TGTGCCAGCAGTTACCGGCTAGCGAGCACCGGGGAGCTGTTTTTT
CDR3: CASSYRLASTGELFF

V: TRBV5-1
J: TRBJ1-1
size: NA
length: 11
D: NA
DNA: TGCGCCAGCTACTCTGGGTCTGAAGCTTTCTTT
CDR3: CASYSGSEAFF

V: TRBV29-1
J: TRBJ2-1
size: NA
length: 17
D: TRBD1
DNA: TGCAGCGCCATGACAGGGGATGGCGTGAGAGGTTCTAATGAGCAGTTCTTC
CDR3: CSAMTGDGVRGSNEQFF

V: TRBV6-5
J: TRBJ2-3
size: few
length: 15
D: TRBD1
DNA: TGTGCCAGCAGTTACGGATGGACAGGGGCCGATACGCAGTATTTT
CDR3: CASSYGWTGADTQYF

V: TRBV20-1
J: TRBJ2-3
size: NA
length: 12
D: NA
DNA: TGCAGCGCTAGCCCGAGCACCATGGCGCAGTATTTT
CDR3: CSASPSTMAQYF

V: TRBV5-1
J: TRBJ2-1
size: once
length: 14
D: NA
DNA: TGCGCCAGCAGGGGCCAGGGGTGGGTAAATGAGCAGTTCTTC
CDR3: CASRGQGWVNEQFF

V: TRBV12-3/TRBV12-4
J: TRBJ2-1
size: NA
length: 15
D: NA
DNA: TGTGCCAGCAGTCAGAACGGGCGAGGATGGAATGAGCAGTTCTTC
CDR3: CASSQNGRGWNEQFF

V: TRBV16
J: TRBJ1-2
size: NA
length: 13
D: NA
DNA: TGTGCCAGCAGCCAATTCCAGAACTATGGCTACACCTTC
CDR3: CASSQFQNYGYTF

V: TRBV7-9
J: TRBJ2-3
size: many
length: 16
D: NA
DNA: TGTGCCAGCAGCCTAACATGGGGGGCAGCCCCAGATACGCAGTATTTT
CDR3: CASSLTWGAAPDTQYF

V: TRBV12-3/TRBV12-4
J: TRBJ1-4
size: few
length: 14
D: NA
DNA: TGTGCCAGCAGTTCGGGCAGGGTCAATGAAAAACTGTTTTTT
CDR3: CASSSGRVNEKLFF

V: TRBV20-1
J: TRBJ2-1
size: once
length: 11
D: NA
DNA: TGCAGTGCCCCGGCGGGGTTTCGGCAGTTCTTC
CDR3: CSAPAGFRQFF

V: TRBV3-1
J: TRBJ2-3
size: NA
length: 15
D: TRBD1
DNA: TGTGCCAGCAGCCAAGGAGGGACAGTCGCAGATACGCAGTATTTT
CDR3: CASSQGGTVADTQYF

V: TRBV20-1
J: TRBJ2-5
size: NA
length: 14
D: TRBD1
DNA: TGCAGTGCTAGAGACCGACAGGGTAAAGAGACCCAGTACTTC
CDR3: CSARDRQGKETQYF

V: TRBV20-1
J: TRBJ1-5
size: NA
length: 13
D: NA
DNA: TGCAGTGCTGTGAGGGGGAGCAATCAGCCCCAGCATTTT
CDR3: CSAVRGSNQPQHF

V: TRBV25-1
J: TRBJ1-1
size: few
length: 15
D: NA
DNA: TGTGCCAACAGTGAAGCTACCGGGGGGATCGCTGAAGCTTTCTTT
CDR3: CANSEATGGIAEAFF

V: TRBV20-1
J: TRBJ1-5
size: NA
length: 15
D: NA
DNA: TGCAGTGCTAGAGCTGGGAACAGCTTGAGGCAGCCCCAGCATTTT
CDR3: CSARAGNSLRQPQHF

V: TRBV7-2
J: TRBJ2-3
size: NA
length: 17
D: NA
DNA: TGTGCCAGCAGCTTCTTCCCCGTAGCGGCAGGGCAAGATACGCAGTATTTT
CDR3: CASSFFPVAAGQDTQYF

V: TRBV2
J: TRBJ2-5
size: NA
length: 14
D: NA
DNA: TGTGCCAGCACCGGAATGGCGGCCCGAGAGACCCAGTACTTC
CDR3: CASTGMAARETQYF

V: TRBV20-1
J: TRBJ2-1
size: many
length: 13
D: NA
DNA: TGCAGTGCTAGGGGCAGGGGTGGTAATGAGCAGTTCTTC
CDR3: CSARGRGGNEQFF

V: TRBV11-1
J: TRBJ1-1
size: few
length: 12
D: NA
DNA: TGTGCCAGCAGCTTAGAGACCAGCAAGGCTTTCTTT
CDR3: CASSLETSKAFF

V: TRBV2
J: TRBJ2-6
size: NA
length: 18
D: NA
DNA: TGTGCCAGCAGTGAAGCGGCAATTAGTTGTTCTGGGGCCAACGTCCTGACTTTC
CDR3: CASSEAAISCSGANVLTF

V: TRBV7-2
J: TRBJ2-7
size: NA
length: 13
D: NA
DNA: TGTGCCAGCGCCACGCACTCCTACAATGAGCAGTACTTC
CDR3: CASATHSYNEQYF

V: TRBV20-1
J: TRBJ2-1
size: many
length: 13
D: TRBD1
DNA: TGCAGTGCTCCTTGGGACAGGGGAAATGAGCAGTTCTTC
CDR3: CSAPWDRGNEQFF

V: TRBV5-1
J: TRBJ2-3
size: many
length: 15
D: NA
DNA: TGCGCCAGCAGCTTGGGTGTAGCCTACACAGATACGCAGTATTTT
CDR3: CASSLGVAYTDTQYF

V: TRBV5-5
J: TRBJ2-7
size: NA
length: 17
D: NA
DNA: TGTGCCAGCAGCTTATCGCAGTCTCACGGGAGCTCCTACGAGCAGTACTTC
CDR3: CASSLSQSHGSSYEQYF

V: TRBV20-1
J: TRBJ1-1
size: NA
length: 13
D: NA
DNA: TGCAGTGCTAGAGTCCAGGGGATTGGTGAAGCTTTCTTT
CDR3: CSARVQGIGEAFF

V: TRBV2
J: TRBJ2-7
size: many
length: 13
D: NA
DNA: TGTGCCAGCAGTGTGAAAGGGACCTACGAGCAGTACTTC
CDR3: CASSVKGTYEQYF

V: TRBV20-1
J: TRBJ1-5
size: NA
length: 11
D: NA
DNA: TGCAGTGCTAGTGTCAATCAGCCCCAGCATTTT
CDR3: CSASVNQPQHF

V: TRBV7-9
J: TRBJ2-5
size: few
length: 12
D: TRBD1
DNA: TGTGCCAGCCAGGGGGATCAAGAGACCCAGTACTTC
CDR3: CASQGDQETQYF

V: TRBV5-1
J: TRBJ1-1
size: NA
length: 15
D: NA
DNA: TGCGCCAGCAGTGCGGGACCCACCGGGGCCACTGAAGCTTTCTTT
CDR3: CASSAGPTGATEAFF

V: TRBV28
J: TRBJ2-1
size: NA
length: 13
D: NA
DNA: TGTGCCAGCATGGGGTGGGGGTACAATGAGCAGTTCTTC
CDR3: CASMGWGYNEQFF

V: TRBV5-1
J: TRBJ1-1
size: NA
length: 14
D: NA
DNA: TGCGCCAGCAGCTTGACGGGGACGCACACTGAAGCTTTCTTT
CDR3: CASSLTGTHTEAFF

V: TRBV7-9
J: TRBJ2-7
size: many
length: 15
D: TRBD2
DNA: TGTGCCAGCAGCTTAGATCCTAGCGGGAGCTACGAGCAGTACTTC
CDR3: CASSLDPSGSYEQYF